This T cell receptor (beta chain) comes out of a study of vaccination effects on CD4 cells after COVID-19. Turning to the study itself: Sequencing followed a ViraFEST assay step that expanded antigen-specific CD4+ T cells with viral peptide pools.

As concerns this clone: Its antigen is unknown.

Germline V lookup: CDR1 GTSNPN, CDR2 SVGIG (reference sequence). Deletions cut 2 bases from V and 5 bases from J, with 24 bases between. The CDR3 is 17 residues long. Subsequent to a culture period of more than 9 days, CD4+ T cells were isolated. Participants got two doses of BNT162b2 or mRNA-1273 vaccine. Recipients of the vaccine had no prior SARS-CoV-2 infection and negative nucleocapsid antibodies. Sequenced by immunoSEQ multiplex PCR; TCRdb stores in-frame clones only, minus some. The profile shows 25,000 to 35,000 clones, 70% to 75% of them singletons. The sequence derives from a human donor who received a COVID-19 vaccine. The chain couples TRBV30 to TRBJ2-5; D possibly matches TRBD1 or TRBD2 (5 bases each). The specimen was CD4+ T cells from PBMCs cultured without peptide, collected after COVID-19 vaccination. CDR3 nucleotide sequence: TGTGCCTGGAGTAATAACCGCGCCGGGGAGAAGGGGGAGACCCAGTACTTC. This encodes CAWSNNRAGEKGETQYF.